A single sample gave rise to the 26 T cell receptor beta chains below, sequenced in a study of T cell responses to AZD1222 COVID-19 vaccine. The method was immunoSEQ multiplex PCR; TCRdb's version includes in-frame clones alone and lacks a portion of them. Here the sample spans some 150,000 clones, approximately 94% being singletons. The input for sequencing was peripheral blood, taken on day 0 of AZD1222 vaccination. Source of these receptors: an adult in good health.

The J gene is TRBJ2-1, the V gene TRBV7-9; D ambiguous. Looked up from germline, CDR1 is SEHNR and CDR2 is FQNEAQ (reference sequence). CDR3 length: 14 residues. V was shortened by 5 bases and J by 14 bases, with 22 bases between the two germline ends. The CDR3 DNA reads TGTGCCAGCAGCGTACGAGGCTCCAATTTCGCGAAGTTCTTC. It specifies CASSVRGSNFAKFF. Drawing the rest from reference TRBV7-9 and TRBJ2-1, the complete variable domain is DTGVSQNPRHKITKRGQNVTFRCDPISEHNRLYWYRQTLGQGPEFLTYFQNEAQLEKSRLLSDRFSAERPKGSFSTLEIQRTEQGDSAMYLCASSVRGSNFAKFFGPGTRLTVL.

The chain couples TRBV27 to TRBJ1-2; no firm D call. The CDR3 covers 14 residues. Trimming cost V 2 bases and J 4 bases, with 11 bases left between them. The germline V gene has CDR1 MNHEY and CDR2 SMNVEV (reference sequence). The CDR3 spells CASSLIGPAYGYTF. The CDR3, as DNA: TGTGCCAGCAGTTTAATAGGTCCGGCCTATGGCTACACCTTC.

The chain has TRBV7-8 and TRBJ1-5, with a weak D call TRBD1 (5 bases). CDR3 length equals 13 residues. Germline assignment: CDR1 SGHVS and CDR2 FQNEAQ. The V and J ends lost 5 bases and 6 bases respectively, with 11 bases between them. The CDR3 sequence: CASSPGQGQPQHF. In nucleotides, the CDR3 is TGTGCCAGCAGCCCCGGGCAGGGTCAGCCCCAGCATTTT.

The chain joins TRBV9 to TRBJ1-3, with a tentative D call TRBD1 (5 bases). CDR1 is SGDLS and CDR2 is YYNGEE in the germline V gene. The CDR3 runs 14 residues. V dropped 3 bases and J dropped 4 bases, with 11 bases sitting between them. DNA of the CDR3: TGTGCCAGCAGCGGGACAATGAAAGGAAACACCATATATTTT. Amino acids: CASSGTMKGNTIYF.

The chain has TRBV19 and TRBJ1-5; 8 bases map to TRBD1. V trimming: 1 base; J trimming: 7 bases; junction bases outside the gene matches: 9. The CDR3 is 16 residues long. The germline CDR1 and CDR2 sequences are LNHDA and SQIVND (reference sequence). The CDR3: CASSIAGRGQGQPQHF. CDR3 DNA: TGTGCCAGTAGTATAGCTGGCAGGGGGCAAGGACAGCCCCAGCATTTT.

The J gene is TRBJ2-1, the V gene TRBV3-1 (or the pseudogene TRBV3-2); the D call may be TRBD1 or TRBD2 (5 bases each). The CDR3 has 12 residues. The germline gives CDR1 LGHDT, CDR2 YNNKEL (reference sequence). Trimming left V 4 bases short and J 15 bases short, with 16 bases between. The CDR3 protein is CASSPRDAHPFF. The CDR3 nucleotides are TGTGCCAGCAGCCCCAGGGACGCCCATCCGTTCTTC.

This clone was found a few times. This chain connects TRBV20-1 to TRBJ2-3; D not certain. This CDR3 has 11 amino acids. Germline values: CDR1 DFQATT, CDR2 SNEGSKA (reference sequence). Trimming took 5 bases from V and 7 from J, leaving 10 bases between them. CDR3 sequence: CSAPAPHTQYF. The CDR3 nucleotides read TGCAGTGCTCCTGCCCCCCATACGCAGTATTTT.

The V and J genes are TRBV7-2 and TRBJ1-1; 7 nucleotides align to TRBD1. Germline V gene data show CDR1 as SGHTA and CDR2 as FQGNSA. Trimming at V came to 0 bases and at J to 1 base, leaving 2 bases not matched to a gene. The CDR3 totals 15 residues. In nucleotides, the CDR3 is TGTGCCAGCAGCTTAGCAGGGGGCAAGAACACTGAAGCTTTCTTT. It codes for CASSLAGGKNTEAFF.

This clone appeared once. J is TRBJ1-1 and V is TRBV19; a possible D gene is TRBD1 (5 bases). Trimming pared 7 bases from V and 4 bases from J, leaving 13 bases between. Germline values: CDR1 LNHDA, CDR2 SQIVND (reference sequence). This CDR3 is 13 amino acids long. The CDR3 protein is CASTWGVGTEAFF. The CDR3 region has the DNA TGTGCCAGTACGTGGGGCGTCGGCACTGAAGCTTTCTTT.

This clone came up once. The V call is TRBV7-9, the J call TRBJ1-1, with D maybe TRBD1 (5 bases). Between the trimmed V and J ends, which lost 4 bases and 4 bases, there was a span of 19 bases. CDR3 length: 16 residues. CDR1 and CDR2 (germline): SEHNR, FQNEAQ (reference sequence). As DNA, the CDR3 is TGTGCCAGCAGCTGGGGTAGGGAGGGGCAGGGCACTGAAGCTTTCTTT. Its translation is CASSWGREGQGTEAFF.

The table lists this clone with a count of one. The rearrangement joins TRBV9 to TRBJ1-1; the D is unclear. Trimming took 4 bases from V and 1 from J, leaving 8 bases between them. CDR1 is SGDLS and CDR2 is YYNGEE in the germline V gene. The CDR3 contains 13 residues. CDR3 residues: CASSHYPNTEAFF. CDR3 sequence (DNA): TGTGCCAGCAGCCACTACCCGAACACTGAAGCTTTCTTT.

For the CDR3, the DNA is TGCGCCAGCAGTGACACAGGGGATTACAATGAGCAGTTCTTC. Amino acids: CASSDTGDYNEQFF. The rearrangement joins TRBV5-1 to TRBJ2-1, with 7 bases lining up with TRBD1. V was pared by 5 bases and J by 4 bases, with 6 bases of the junction left unmatched. Per the germline V gene, CDR1 is SGHRS and CDR2 is YFSETQ. The CDR3 loop spans 14 amino acids.

This clone was found once. The rearrangement joins TRBV12-3 or TRBV12-4 to TRBJ2-1, with D perhaps matching TRBD2 (5 bases). This CDR3 region has 13 residues. V was trimmed by 8 bases and J by 5 bases, leaving 13 bases between them. CDR3: CASSSRSHNEQFF. The CDR3 DNA follows: TGTGCCAGCTCTAGCAGAAGCCACAATGAGCAGTTCTTC.

The rearrangement uses TRBV7-9 and TRBJ1-2; D might be TRBD1 (5 bases). V gave up 2 bases and J gave up 4 bases, with 11 bases separating them. The CDR3 consists of 14 residues. Germline CDR1 is SEHNR and CDR2 is FQNEAQ (reference sequence). CDR3 region: CASSLSTASYGYTF. The CDR3 DNA sequence: TGTGCCAGCAGCTTATCGACAGCGTCCTATGGCTACACCTTC.

The chain recombines TRBV7-9 with TRBJ2-3, with 7 bases fitting TRBD2. This CDR3 is 14 amino acids long. Germline trimming cut 3 bases from V and 4 bases from J; bases unmatched to any gene: 4. Germline CDR1 is SEHNR and CDR2 is FQNEAQ (reference sequence). The DNA for the CDR3 is TGTGCCAGCAGCTTCGGGGGGATCTCAGATACGCAGTATTTT. It encodes CASSFGGISDTQYF.

J is TRBJ2-7 and V is TRBV27; possibly TRBD2 for D (5 bases). V was shortened by 6 bases and J by 3 bases, with 15 bases between the two germline ends. The CDR3 is made up of 14 amino acids. Germline V gene lookup returns CDR1 MNHEY and CDR2 SMNVEV (reference sequence). The CDR3 DNA reads TGTGCCAGCAGCCGAAACGACGGGGTCTACGAGCAGTACTTC. As protein: CASSRNDGVYEQYF.

The V and J genes are TRBV5-1 and TRBJ2-2, with TRBD2 identical over 8 bases. The CDR3 sequence is 14 residues long. Germline CDR1 reads SGHRS; CDR2 reads YFSETQ. After removal of 6 bases from V and 6 bases from J, the junction contained 7 bases not matched to a gene. The CDR3 loop reads CASTPTSVSGELFF. For the CDR3, the DNA is TGCGCCAGCACCCCGACTAGCGTGTCCGGGGAGCTGTTTTTT. The variable domain in full, with the rest retrieved from reference TRBV5-1 and TRBJ2-2, is KAGVTQTPRYLIKTRGQQVTLSCSPISGHRSVSWYQQTPGQGLQFLFEYFSETQRNKGNFPGRFSGRQFSNSRSEMNVSTLELGDSALYLCASTPTSVSGELFFGEGSRLTVL.

The chain uses TRBV24-1 and TRBJ2-1; 12 bases line up with TRBD2. V gave up 9 bases and J gave up 8 bases; unmatched junction bases: 10. The CDR3 is made up of 15 amino acids. CDR1 is KGHDR, CDR2 SFDVKD, per germline. CDR3 bases: TGTGCCACCGGACCCGGGACTAGCGGGTTGGATGAGCAGTTCTTC. Its translation is CATGPGTSGLDEQFF.

The chain is built from TRBV4-2 and TRBJ2-2, with D perhaps matching TRBD1 or TRBD2 (6 bases each). This CDR3 is built from 18 residues. The V gene lost 4 bases and the J gene lost 0 bases, with 18 bases spanning the gap. The germline V gene encodes CDR1 LGHNA and CDR2 YNFKEQ. The CDR3 nucleotides are TGTGCCAGCAGCCGAGGGGGAATGGGACTTACGAACACCGGGGAGCTGTTTTTT. Protein: CASSRGGMGLTNTGELFF.

The gene calls are TRBV27 and TRBJ1-5, with no clear D. CDR1 is MNHEY and CDR2 is SMNVEV in the germline V gene (reference sequence). This CDR3 region has 13 residues. Trimming stripped 3 bases from V and 0 bases from J, with 3 bases between. CDR3 sequence reads: CASSLGSNQPQHF. CDR3 bases: TGTGCCAGCAGTTTGGGTAGCAATCAGCCCCAGCATTTT.

This clone was seen once. CDR3 DNA: TGTGCCAGCATTAGCAGACTGAACACTGAAGCTTTCTTT. Its translation is CASISRLNTEAFF. This sequence joins TRBV6-6 and TRBJ1-1; no definite D call. The CDR3 has 13 residues. V was clipped by 7 bases and J by 0 bases, with 9 bases between them. Looked up from germline, CDR1 is MNHNY and CDR2 is SVGAGI (reference sequence).

This rearrangement joins TRBV5-1 to TRBJ1-1, with TRBD1 matching over 10 bases. This CDR3 region has 14 residues. Germline CDR1 SGHRS, CDR2 YFSETQ. V shed 4 bases and J 6 bases; nucleotides not matched to a gene: 6. CDR3 protein: CASSPGTGVSEAFF. CDR3 DNA sequence: TGCGCCAGCAGCCCCGGGACAGGGGTATCTGAAGCTTTCTTT. Together with reference TRBV5-1 and TRBJ1-1, the CDR3 gives the full variable domain: KAGVTQTPRYLIKTRGQQVTLSCSPISGHRSVSWYQQTPGQGLQFLFEYFSETQRNKGNFPGRFSGRQFSNSRSEMNVSTLELGDSALYLCASSPGTGVSEAFFGQGTRLTVV.

This chain uses TRBV5-8 with TRBJ1-2, with 11 bases matching TRBD1. CDR1 is SGHTS and CDR2 is YDEGEE in the germline V gene. With 4 bases clipped from V and 4 bases from J, the junction kept 6 bases outside the gene matches. This CDR3 comprises 15 residues. Written as DNA, the CDR3 is TGTGCCAGCAGCCTGCGGACAGGGGGCGGCTATGGCTACACCTTC. Amino acid sequence: CASSLRTGGGYGYTF.

The chain employs TRBV6-5 and TRBJ1-1; a weak D match, TRBD1 (5 bases). The length of the CDR3 is 14 residues. Germline assignment: CDR1 MNHEY and CDR2 SVGAGI. V dropped 2 bases and J dropped 11 bases, with 18 bases sitting between them. The CDR3 here is CASSYAQVPGRAFF. In nucleotides, the CDR3 is TGTGCCAGCAGTTACGCACAGGTCCCGGGGAGGGCTTTCTTT.

This clone was seen once. The chain has TRBV15 and TRBJ2-1; 9 bases fit TRBD2. CDR3 size: 18 residues. CDR1 and CDR2 (germline): LNHNV, YYDKDF (reference sequence). With V trimmed by 0 bases and J by 3 bases, 9 bases remained unmatched. The CDR3: CATSRDLVGGRDYNEQFF. CDR3 nucleotides: TGTGCCACCAGCAGAGATTTGGTGGGCGGGAGGGACTACAATGAGCAGTTCTTC.

The chain carries TRBV5-4 and TRBJ1-6; possible D gene TRBD1, 5 bases. V lost 5 bases to trimming and J lost 7 bases, with 10 bases between them. Germline lookup yields CDR1 SGHNT and CDR2 YYREEE (reference sequence). The CDR3 consists of 13 residues. The CDR3 nucleotides are TGTGCCAGCAGGGGACGGGGAAATTCACCCCTCCACTTT. As protein: CASRGRGNSPLHF.